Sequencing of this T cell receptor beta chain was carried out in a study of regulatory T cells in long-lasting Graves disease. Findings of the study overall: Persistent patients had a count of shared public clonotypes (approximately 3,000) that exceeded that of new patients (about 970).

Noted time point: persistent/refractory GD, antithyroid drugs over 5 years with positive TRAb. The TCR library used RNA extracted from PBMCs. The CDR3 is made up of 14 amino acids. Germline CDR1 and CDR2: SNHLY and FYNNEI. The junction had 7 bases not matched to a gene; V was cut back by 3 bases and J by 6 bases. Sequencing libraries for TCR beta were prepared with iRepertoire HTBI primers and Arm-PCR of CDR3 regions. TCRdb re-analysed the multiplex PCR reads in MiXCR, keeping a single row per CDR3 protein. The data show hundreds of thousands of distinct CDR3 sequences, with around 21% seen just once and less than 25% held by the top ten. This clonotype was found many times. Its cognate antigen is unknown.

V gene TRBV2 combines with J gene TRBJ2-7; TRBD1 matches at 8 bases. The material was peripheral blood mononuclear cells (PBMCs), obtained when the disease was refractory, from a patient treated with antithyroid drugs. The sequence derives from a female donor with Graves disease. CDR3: CASSDWDRTAEQYF. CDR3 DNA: TGTGCCAGCAGTGATTGGGACAGGACCGCCGAGCAGTACTTC. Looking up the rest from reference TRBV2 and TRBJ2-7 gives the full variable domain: EPEVTQTPSHQVTQMGQEVILRCVPISNHLYFYWYRQILGQKVEFLVSFYNNEISEKSEIFDDQFSVERPDGSNFTLKIRSTKLEDSAMYFCASSDWDRTAEQYFGPGTRLTVT.